This T cell receptor (beta chain) was sequenced for a study of blood T cell repertoires in COVID-19. Using immunoSEQ multiplex PCR, the repertoire was profiled, and TCRdb retains in-frame clones only, with some absent. The profile shows 300,000 to 400,000 clones, less than 90% of them singletons. J was trimmed by 4 bases and V by 6 bases; bases with no gene match: 11. CDR1 is MDHEN and CDR2 is SYDVKM in the germline V gene. The CDR3 has 15 residues. The source material was PBMCs or T cells enriched from blood (not recorded which). The chain employs TRBV28 and TRBJ2-7; TRBD2 matches at 8 bases. This receptor was identified in a woman aged 30 to 39 who had recovered from COVID-19. The CDR3 nucleotides read TGTGCCAGCAGGAGGGGGACTAGTGAGGGTTACGAGCAGTACTTC. Protein sequence: CASRRGTSEGYEQYF.